The clone carrying this TCR beta chain was seen many times. The antigen remains undetermined. Some clones are missing from TCRdb's copy, which holds only in-frame ones; the method was immunoSEQ multiplex PCR. The profile shows over a million clones, 65% to 75% of them singletons. The sample belongs to a study of shared clonotypes between healthy human individuals. Study in general: Those who served as donors were a couple of women and three men between the ages of 18 and 49.

CD4+ cell separation produced CD45RA+ naive and CD45RA-negative memory subsets. CDR3 size: 15 residues. The V end lost 2 bases, the J end lost 9 bases, and 19 bases lay between the germline ends. Germline V lookup: CDR1 KGHSY, CDR2 FQNENV. General study points: Naive subsets generally exceeded memory subsets in estimated richness.

The sequence came from a man aged 18 to 35 in good health. Sequenced input: memory CD4+ T cells sorted from blood. The subset here: CD45RA-negative fraction. J is TRBJ2-5 and V is TRBV16; possibly TRBD1 for D (7 bases). In DNA form, the CDR3 reads TGTGCCAGCAGCCAAGGATTGGAGGGGACAGTCGCCCAGTACTTC. It encodes CASSQGLEGTVAQYF.